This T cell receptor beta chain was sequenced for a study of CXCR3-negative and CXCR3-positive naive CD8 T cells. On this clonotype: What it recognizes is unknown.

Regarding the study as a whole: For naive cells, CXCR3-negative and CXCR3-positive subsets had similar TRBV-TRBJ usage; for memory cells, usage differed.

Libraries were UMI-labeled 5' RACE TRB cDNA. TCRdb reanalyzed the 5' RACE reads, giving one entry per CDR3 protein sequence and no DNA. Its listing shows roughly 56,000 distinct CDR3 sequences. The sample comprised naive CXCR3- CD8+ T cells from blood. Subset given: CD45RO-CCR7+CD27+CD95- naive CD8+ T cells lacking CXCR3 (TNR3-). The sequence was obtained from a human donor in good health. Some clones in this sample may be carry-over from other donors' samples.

CDR3 region: CASSYIPPDDTF. The chain combines TRBV6-2 or TRBV6-3 with TRBJ1-2. The CDR3 length is 12 residues. In germline, CDR1 is MNHEY, CDR2 SVGEGT.